This TCR beta chain was found in a study of Ad26.COV2.S vaccination and SARS-CoV-2 variants. Study background: By the intramuscular route, Ad26.COV2.S was given once, or twice 56 days apart.

Noted treatment: 19 received Ad26.COV2.S at low or high dose, single or two shots; about 5 received placebo; per-sample allocation not given. Day 63 after the first injection of vaccine or placebo was the sampling time. An 18-55-year-old adult in Boston served as donor. Libraries were prepared by immunoSEQ multiplex PCR; TCRdb keeps only in-frame clonotypes and omits some of them. The sample shows approximately 300,000 clones, just under 85% of them seen only once. The CDR3 has 8 residues. Germline lookup yields CDR1 MNHEY and CDR2 SMNVEV (reference sequence). Sequences were derived from peripheral blood, sampled in a trial of Ad26.COV2.S vaccine versus placebo. The sequence derives from a person aged 18 to 59 who received the Ad26.COV2.S COVID-19 vaccine or a placebo. The chain has TRBV27 and TRBJ1-4; D ambiguous. Written as DNA, the CDR3 is TGTGGGAATGAAAAACTGTTTTTT. Its protein is CGNEKLFF.